These T cell receptor beta chains were read from a single sample in a study of long-term antiretroviral therapy in people with HIV. Sequencing used immunoSEQ multiplex PCR; TCRdb keeps in-frame clones, though not all of them. The sample holds approximately 9,700 clones; 70% to 80% are singletons and the top ten take around 20%. The sequencing used unsorted PBMCs, collected 1.8 years before starting antiretroviral therapy. These receptors originate from a man aged 40-49 years with HIV. CDR3s include the opening cysteine and the closing phenylalanine or tryptophan.

>TRBV18|TRBJ1-2
CASSETTYGYTF
>TRBV5-1|TRBJ1-1
CASSDNLGTEAFF
>TRBV4-1|TRBJ1-3
CASSQDTGPLSGNTIYF
>TRBV19|TRBJ1-5
CASSIGESNQPQHF
>TRBV4-2|TRBJ2-7
CASSPQGRLAGTSYEQYF
>TRBV10-3|TRBJ1-2
CAISSGTGRGGDYGYTF
>TRBV5-1|TRBJ2-3
CASRREGGTDTQYF
>TRBV18|TRBJ1-4
CASSPSGNEKLFF
>TRBV29-1|TRBJ2-3
CSVEGGGGDTQYF
>TRBV5-6|TRBJ1-4
CASSVRPTNEKLFF
>TRBV4-2|TRBJ2-7
CASSQGGGAYEQYF
>TRBV5-4|TRBJ2-2
CASSLGTSYVGTGELFF
>TRBV27|TRBJ2-7
CASSLTASYEQYF
>TRBV19|TRBJ1-5
CASSGGQGARQPQHF
>TRBV2|TRBJ2-5
CASSDRQGAIQETQYF
>TRBV7-9|TRBJ2-7
CASSLAQTGEQYF
>TRBV18|TRBJ2-5
CASSPIQGAETQYF
>TRBV14|TRBJ2-7
CASSPRDRTGGTYEQYF
>TRBV19|TRBJ2-1
CASSIDLSGASYNEQFF
>TRBV5-4|TRBJ2-3
CASSLKGLSTDTQYF
>TRBV19|TRBJ2-7
CASSIAETGLYEQYF
>TRBV5-1|TRBJ1-6
CASSPGQGGSPLHF
>TRBV11-1|TRBJ1-1
CASSLRGGRTEAFF
>TRBV19|TRBJ2-3
CASRNLRALEDTQYF
>TRBV19|TRBJ2-7
CASRRIAGGYEQYF
>TRBV5-4|TRBJ1-2
CASSQEATGLGGYTF
>TRBV10-2|TRBJ1-1
CASSEQDNTEAFF
>TRBV7-9|TRBJ2-2
CASRGTLNTGELFF
>TRBV5-1|TRBJ2-6
CASSLMGQGPSSGANVLTF
>TRBV9|TRBJ1-1
CASSAPGGGDTEAFF
>TRBV19|TRBJ2-1
CASSIVAGALNEQFF
>TRBV29-1|TRBJ2-1
CSVSQGAIPYNEQFF